The table lists the clone carrying this TCR beta chain with a few counts. The identical CDR3 is also encoded by other nucleotide sequences in the sample. The data were taken from a study of glioma-infiltrating T cells after dendritic cell vaccination. Study at large: Autologous tumor lysate-pulsed dendritic cell vaccination was given between about 2003 and 2013.

Sample time point: after dendritic cell vaccination, including at tumor progression/relapse. PBMC were collected before vaccination, two weeks after the third vaccination, and at progression. Input was approximately 2 ug genomic DNA, or all available if less. The repertoire was sequenced with immunoSEQ multiplex PCR; TCRdb's copy has only in-frame clones and lacks some. The data show 80,000 to 100,000 clones, with approximately 80% seen just once and about 5.5% held by the top ten. The CDR3 loop spans 13 amino acids. Germline V gene data show CDR1 as SGHRS and CDR2 as YFSETQ. Trimming pared 0 bases from V and 6 bases from J, leaving 6 bases between.

This clonotype originated in a human donor with glioblastoma. The rearrangement uses TRBV5-1 and TRBJ1-4; D unclear. The material sequenced was blood, taken after dendritic cell vaccination. The DNA of the CDR3 is TGCGCCAGCAGCTTGGCGGGAGATGAAAAACTGTTTTTT. This sequence encodes CASSLAGDEKLFF.